This is a list of T cell receptor beta chains from one sample in a study of cytomegalovirus exposure and HLA in healthy donors. The protocol was immunoSEQ multiplex PCR, while the TCRdb copy is restricted to in-frame clones and leaves out a portion. Here the sample spans about 150,000 clones, 65% to 85% being singletons. Sequenced input: PBMCs. The receptors were sampled from a male donor in good health and CMV-seropositive. The CDR3 runs from the conserved cysteine through the conserved F or W. A D gene is named only where the DNA matches it firmly. Rows may omit the clone size; those that give it use once, few, many or a size class.

abundance | j_gene | d_gene | v_gene | len | CDR3aa | CDR3nt
- | TRBJ2-1 | TRBD2 | TRBV9 | 16 | CASSVASGRSYNEQFF | TGTGCCAGCAGCGTAGCTAGCGGGAGAAGTTACAATGAGCAGTTCTTC
- | TRBJ2-1 | TRBD1 | TRBV11-2 | 15 | CASSFTGTGINEQFF | TGTGCCAGCAGCTTCACCGGGACAGGTATTAATGAGCAGTTCTTC
once | TRBJ2-7 | - | TRBV7-8 | 13 | CASTLAWGELEYF | TGTGCCAGCACGCTCGCGTGGGGAGAGTTAGAGTACTTC
few | TRBJ2-2 | - | TRBV7-3 | 18 | CASSSQPRSRSNTGELFF | TGTGCCAGCAGCTCCCAACCCCGGAGTCGATCGAACACCGGGGAGCTGTTTTTT
- | TRBJ1-5 | TRBD1 | TRBV19 | 14 | CASSPGQGNQPQHF | TGTGCCAGTAGTCCGGGACAGGGCAATCAGCCCCAGCATTTT
- | TRBJ2-2 | - | TRBV18 | 13 | CASSLRETGELFF | TGTGCCAGCTCACTTCGGGAAACCGGGGAGCTGTTTTTT
few | TRBJ2-1 | TRBD2 | TRBV27 | 17 | CASSWISGRAVYNEQFF | TGTGCCAGCAGTTGGATCTCGGGGAGGGCCGTCTACAATGAGCAGTTCTTC
- | TRBJ2-5 | TRBD2 | TRBV27 | 15 | CASSPGLAGRETQYF | TGTGCCAGCAGTCCGGGACTAGCGGGACGAGAGACCCAGTACTTC
- | TRBJ2-2 | - | TRBV28 | 15 | CASRATDTNTGELFF | TGTGCCAGCAGAGCGACGGATACGAACACCGGGGAGCTGTTTTTT
once | TRBJ1-4 | - | TRBV18 | 15 | CASSLAGQGREKLFF | TGTGCCAGCTCACTTGCGGGCCAAGGACGTGAAAAACTGTTTTTT
- | TRBJ2-2 | - | TRBV6-5 | 14 | CASSYFLLTGELFF | TGTGCCAGCAGTTACTTCCTCCTCACCGGGGAGCTGTTTTTT
- | TRBJ2-1 | TRBD2 | TRBV7-9 | 12 | CSSSLAGPEQFF | TGTTCCAGCAGCTTAGCGGGGCCTGAGCAGTTCTTC
- | TRBJ2-1 | TRBD2 | TRBV15 | 15 | CATSRGLAGYNEQFF | TGTGCCACCAGCAGAGGGCTAGCGGGGTACAATGAGCAGTTCTTC
- | TRBJ2-3 | - | TRBV27 | 14 | CASSLLVGGDTQYF | TGTGCCAGCAGCCTGCTTGTGGGGGGAGATACGCAGTATTTT
- | TRBJ1-6 | - | TRBV7-9 | 17 | CASSQSPGNSYNSPLHF | TGTGCCAGCAGCCAGTCCCCAGGAAACTCCTATAATTCACCCCTCCACTTT
once | TRBJ2-5 | TRBD1 | TRBV29-1 | 14 | CSADRTGALETQYF | TGCAGCGCCGACCGGACAGGGGCCTTAGAGACCCAGTACTTC
once | TRBJ2-1 | TRBD2 | TRBV2 | 16 | CASTERGGLADNEQFF | TGTGCCAGCACAGAGCGAGGGGGACTAGCAGACAATGAGCAGTTCTTC
- | TRBJ1-2 | TRBD1 | TRBV6-5 | 16 | CASSFYRTGGNYGYTF | TGTGCCAGCAGTTTTTACCGGACAGGGGGCAACTATGGCTACACCTTC
- | TRBJ2-5 | TRBD2 | TRBV5-1 | 12 | CASRTSGSPRYF | TGCGCCAGCAGGACTAGCGGGAGTCCCAGGTACTTC
- | TRBJ1-6 | - | TRBV6-6 | 15 | CASIPGAGQGSPLHF | TGTGCCAGCATCCCGGGAGCTGGCCAGGGTTCACCCCTCCACTTT